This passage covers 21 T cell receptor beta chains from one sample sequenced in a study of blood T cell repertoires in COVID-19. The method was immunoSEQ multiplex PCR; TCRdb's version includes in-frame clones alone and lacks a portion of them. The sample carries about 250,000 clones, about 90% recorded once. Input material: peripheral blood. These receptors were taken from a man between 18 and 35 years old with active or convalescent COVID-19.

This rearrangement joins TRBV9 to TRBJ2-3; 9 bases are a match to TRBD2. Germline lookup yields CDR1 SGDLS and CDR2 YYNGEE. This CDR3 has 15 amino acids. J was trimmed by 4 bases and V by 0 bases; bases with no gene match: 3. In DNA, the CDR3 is TGTGCCAGCAGCGTAGTTCGGACTAGCGCAGATACGCAGTATTTT. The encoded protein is CASSVVRTSADTQYF.

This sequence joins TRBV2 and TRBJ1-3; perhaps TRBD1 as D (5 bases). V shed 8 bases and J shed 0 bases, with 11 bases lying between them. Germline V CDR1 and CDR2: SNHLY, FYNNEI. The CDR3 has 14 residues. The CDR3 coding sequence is TGTGCCAGCCGAATCGACAGCTCTGGAAACACCATATATTTT. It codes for CASRIDSSGNTIYF.

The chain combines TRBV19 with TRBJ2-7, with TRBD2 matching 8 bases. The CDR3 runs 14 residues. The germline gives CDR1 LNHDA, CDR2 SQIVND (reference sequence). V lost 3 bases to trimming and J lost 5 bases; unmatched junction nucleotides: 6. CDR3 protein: CASSIQRGFHEQYF. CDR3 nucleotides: TGTGCCAGTAGTATCCAGCGGGGGTTCCACGAGCAGTACTTC.

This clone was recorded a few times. In nucleotides, the CDR3 is TGTGCCAGCAGTCTATCTAGCGGTGCTACGCAGTATTTT. Its protein product is CASSLSSGATQYF. The rearrangement links TRBV6-2 or TRBV6-3 to TRBJ2-3; 7 bases align to TRBD2. In germline, CDR1 is MNHEY, CDR2 SVGEGT. The CDR3 totals 13 residues. Trimming took 5 bases from V and 8 from J; bases not matched to a gene: 7.

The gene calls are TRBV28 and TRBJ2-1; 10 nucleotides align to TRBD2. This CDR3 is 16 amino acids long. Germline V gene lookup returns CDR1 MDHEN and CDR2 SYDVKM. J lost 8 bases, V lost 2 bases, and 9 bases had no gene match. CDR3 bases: TGTGCCAGCAGTTTAATCAGCGGGGGGGCAAGGTATGAGCAGTTCTTC. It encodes CASSLISGGARYEQFF.

CDR3 protein: CASSFDRDGYTF. Here the CDR3 DNA reads TGCGCCAGCAGCTTCGACAGGGATGGCTACACCTTC. The chain employs TRBV5-1 and TRBJ1-2; 7 nucleotides line up with TRBD1. Germline lookup yields CDR1 SGHRS and CDR2 YFSETQ. The CDR3 totals 12 residues. The V gene end was trimmed by 2 bases and the J gene end by 6 bases; junction bases not matched to a gene: 1.

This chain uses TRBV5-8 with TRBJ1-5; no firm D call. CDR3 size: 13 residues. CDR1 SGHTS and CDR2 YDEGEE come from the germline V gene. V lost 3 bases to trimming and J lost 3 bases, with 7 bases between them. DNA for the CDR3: TGTGCCAGCAGCTACAGTGACAATCAGCCCCAGCATTTT. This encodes CASSYSDNQPQHF.

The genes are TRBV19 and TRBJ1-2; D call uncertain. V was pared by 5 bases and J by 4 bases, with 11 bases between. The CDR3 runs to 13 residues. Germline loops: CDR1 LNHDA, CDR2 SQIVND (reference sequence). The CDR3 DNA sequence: TGTGCCAGTAGTGCGGTCACCCGCTATGGCTACACCTTC. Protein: CASSAVTRYGYTF.

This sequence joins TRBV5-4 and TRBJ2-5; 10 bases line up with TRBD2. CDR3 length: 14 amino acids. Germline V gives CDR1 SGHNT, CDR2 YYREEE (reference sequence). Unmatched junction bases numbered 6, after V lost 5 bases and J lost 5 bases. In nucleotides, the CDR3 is TGTGCCAGCAGTTCTAGCGGGAGCTGGGAGACCCAGTACTTC. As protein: CASSSSGSWETQYF.

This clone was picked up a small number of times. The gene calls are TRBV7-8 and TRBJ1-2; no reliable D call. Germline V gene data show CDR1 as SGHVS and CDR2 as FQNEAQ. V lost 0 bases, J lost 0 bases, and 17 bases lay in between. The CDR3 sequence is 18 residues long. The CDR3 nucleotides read TGTGCCAGCAGCTTAGCGCGATTTTCAGGATTTTCTAACTATGGCTACACCTTC. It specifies CASSLARFSGFSNYGYTF.

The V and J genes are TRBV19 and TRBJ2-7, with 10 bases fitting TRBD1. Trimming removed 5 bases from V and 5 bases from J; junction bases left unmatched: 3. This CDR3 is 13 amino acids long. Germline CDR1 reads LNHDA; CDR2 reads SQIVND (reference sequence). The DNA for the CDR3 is TGTGCCAGTAGTTGGGACAGGGGAAACGAGCAGTACTTC. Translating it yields CASSWDRGNEQYF.

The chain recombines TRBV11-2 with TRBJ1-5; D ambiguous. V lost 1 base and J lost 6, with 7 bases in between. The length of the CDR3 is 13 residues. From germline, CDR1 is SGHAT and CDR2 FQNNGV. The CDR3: CASSLAGSQPQHF. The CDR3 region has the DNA TGTGCCAGCAGCTTAGCGGGGAGTCAGCCCCAGCATTTT.

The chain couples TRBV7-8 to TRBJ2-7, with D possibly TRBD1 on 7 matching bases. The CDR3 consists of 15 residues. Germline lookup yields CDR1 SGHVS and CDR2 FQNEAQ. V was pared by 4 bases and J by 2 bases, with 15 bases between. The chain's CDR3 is CASSSPSRGAYEQYF. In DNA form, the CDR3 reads TGTGCCAGCAGCTCTCCCAGCAGGGGGGCCTACGAGCAGTACTTC. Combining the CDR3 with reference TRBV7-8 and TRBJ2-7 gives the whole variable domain GAGVSQSPRYKVAKRGQDVALRCDPISGHVSLFWYQQALGQGPEFLTYFQNEAQLDKSGLPSDRFFAERPEGSVSTLKIQRTQQEDSAVYLCASSSPSRGAYEQYFGPGTRLTVT.

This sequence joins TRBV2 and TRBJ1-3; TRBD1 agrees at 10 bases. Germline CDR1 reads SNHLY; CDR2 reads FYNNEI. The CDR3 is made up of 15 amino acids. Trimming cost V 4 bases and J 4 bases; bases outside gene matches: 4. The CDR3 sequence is CASSGTGGYGNTIYF. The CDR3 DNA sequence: TGTGCCAGCAGTGGGACAGGGGGATACGGAAACACCATATATTTT. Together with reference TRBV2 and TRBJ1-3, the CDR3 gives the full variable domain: EPEVTQTPSHQVTQMGQEVILRCVPISNHLYFYWYRQILGQKVEFLVSFYNNEISEKSEIFDDQFSVERPDGSNFTLKIRSTKLEDSAMYFCASSGTGGYGNTIYFGEGSWLTVV.

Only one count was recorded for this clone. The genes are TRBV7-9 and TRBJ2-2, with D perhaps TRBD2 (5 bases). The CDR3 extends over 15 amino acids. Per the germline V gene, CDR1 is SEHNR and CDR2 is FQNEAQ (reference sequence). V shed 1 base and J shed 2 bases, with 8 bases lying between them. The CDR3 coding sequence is TGTGCCAGCAGCTTAGGGACTTTAAACACCGGGGAGCTGTTTTTT. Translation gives CASSLGTLNTGELFF.

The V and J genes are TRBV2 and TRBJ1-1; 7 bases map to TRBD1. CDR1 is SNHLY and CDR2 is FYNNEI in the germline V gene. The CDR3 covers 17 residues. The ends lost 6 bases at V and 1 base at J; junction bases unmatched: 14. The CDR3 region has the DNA TGTGCCAGCAGGAAAATGACAGGGATGGGAGGGAACACTGAAGCTTTCTTT. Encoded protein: CASRKMTGMGGNTEAFF.

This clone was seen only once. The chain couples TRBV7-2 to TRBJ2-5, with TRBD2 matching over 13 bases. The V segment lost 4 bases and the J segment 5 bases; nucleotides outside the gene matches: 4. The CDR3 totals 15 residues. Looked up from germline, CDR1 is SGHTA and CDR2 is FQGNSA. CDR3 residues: CASSSQTSGGETQYF. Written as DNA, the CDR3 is TGTGCCAGCAGCTCACAGACTAGCGGGGGGGAGACCCAGTACTTC.

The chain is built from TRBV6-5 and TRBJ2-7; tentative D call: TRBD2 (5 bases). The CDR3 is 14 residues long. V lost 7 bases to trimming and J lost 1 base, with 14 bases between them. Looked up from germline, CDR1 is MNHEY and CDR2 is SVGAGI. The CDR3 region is CASKDGPGSYEQYF. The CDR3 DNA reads TGTGCCAGCAAAGATGGGCCGGGGTCCTACGAGCAGTACTTC.

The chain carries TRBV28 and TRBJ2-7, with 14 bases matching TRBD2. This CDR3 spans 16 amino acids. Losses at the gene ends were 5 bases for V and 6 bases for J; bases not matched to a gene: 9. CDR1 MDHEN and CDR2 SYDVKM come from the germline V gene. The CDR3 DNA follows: TGTGCCAGCAGTCCCCAGACTAGCGGGAGGGCGCGCGAGCAGTACTTC. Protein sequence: CASSPQTSGRAREQYF.

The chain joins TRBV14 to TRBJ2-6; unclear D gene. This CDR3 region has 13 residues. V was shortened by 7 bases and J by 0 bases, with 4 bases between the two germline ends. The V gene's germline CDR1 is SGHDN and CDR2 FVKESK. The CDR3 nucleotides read TGTGCCAGCACCCTCTCTGGGGCCAACGTCCTGACTTTC. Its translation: CASTLSGANVLTF.

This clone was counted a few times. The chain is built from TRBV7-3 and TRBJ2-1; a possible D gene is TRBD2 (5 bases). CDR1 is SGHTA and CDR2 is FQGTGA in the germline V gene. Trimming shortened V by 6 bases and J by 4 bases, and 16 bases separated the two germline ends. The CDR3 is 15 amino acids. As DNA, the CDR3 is TGTGCCAGCAGTCCGGACTCTACTCGTTACAATGAGCAGTTCTTC. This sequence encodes CASSPDSTRYNEQFF.